A single sample gave rise to the 11 T cell receptor beta chains below, sequenced in a study of Ad26.COV2.S vaccination and SARS-CoV-2 variants. This sample's treatment: around 19 received Ad26.COV2.S at low or high dose, single or two shots; about 5 received placebo; per-sample allocation not given. Samples came from day 63 after the first vaccine or placebo injection. Only in-frame clones appear in the TCRdb table, and some are missing; sequencing was by immunoSEQ multiplex PCR. The sample contains around 400,000 clones, around 91% of which appear only once. Source: peripheral blood, taken in a trial of Ad26.COV2.S vaccine versus placebo. The origin of the receptors is a person aged 18-60 years who received the Ad26.COV2.S COVID-19 vaccine or a placebo.

The rearrangement joins TRBV27 to TRBJ1-3; 11 bases are a match to TRBD1. With 4 bases clipped from V and 2 bases from J, the junction kept 10 bases outside the gene matches. This CDR3 has 18 amino acids. The germline V gene encodes CDR1 MNHEY and CDR2 SMNVEV (reference sequence). The CDR3 loop reads CASSSLPGQGVAGNTIYF. CDR3 coding DNA: TGTGCCAGCAGTTCCCTCCCGGGACAGGGGGTTGCTGGAAACACCATATATTTT.

The rearrangement links TRBV3-1 (or the pseudogene TRBV3-2) to TRBJ2-3, with D possibly being TRBD1 (5 bases). Deletions cut 1 base from V and 2 bases from J, with 10 bases between. This CDR3 is built from 15 residues. CDR1 LGHDT and CDR2 YNNKEL come from the germline V gene (reference sequence). The CDR3 nucleotides are TGTGCCAGCAGCCAAGGGGGCCAGACCACAGATACGCAGTATTTT. Amino acid sequence: CASSQGGQTTDTQYF.

The CDR3 region is CASSLMSGRPDTQYF. In nucleotides, the CDR3 is TGTGCCAGCAGCTTGATGAGCGGGAGGCCAGATACGCAGTATTTT. The genes are TRBV5-4 and TRBJ2-3, with 9 bases aligning to TRBD2. Germline V gives CDR1 SGHNT, CDR2 YYREEE (reference sequence). With 1 base clipped from V and 4 bases from J, the junction kept 4 bases outside the gene matches. The CDR3 covers 15 residues. The variable domain in full, with the rest retrieved from reference TRBV5-4 and TRBJ2-3, is ETGVTQSPTHLIKTRGQQVTLRCSSQSGHNTVSWYQQALGQGPQFIFQYYREEENGRGNFPPRFSGLQFPNYSSELNVNALELDDSALYLCASSLMSGRPDTQYFGPGTRLTVL.

The V gene is TRBV7-8, the J gene TRBJ2-3; 11 bases agree with TRBD2. J gave up 2 bases and V 1 base, and 8 bases lay outside the gene matches. Germline V gene sequence: CDR1 SGHVS, CDR2 FQNEAQ. CDR3 size: 18 residues. DNA of the CDR3: TGTGCCAGCAGCTTAGTGCTAGCGGGAGGTCCGATCACAGATACGCAGTATTTT. Translating gives CASSLVLAGGPITDTQYF.

The chain recombines TRBV28 with TRBJ2-5; 10 bases match TRBD2. Germline lookup yields CDR1 MDHEN and CDR2 SYDVKM. V lost 8 bases and J lost 5; bases outside the gene matches: 17. The CDR3 contains 17 residues. The CDR3 nucleotides are TGTGCCAGCGGTCCCGCTAGCGGGAGTGGTCCCTCGGAGACCCAGTACTTC. Translation: CASGPASGSGPSETQYF.

The rearrangement links TRBV7-8 to TRBJ2-3; 8 bases agree with TRBD1. Trimming at V came to 0 bases and at J to 2 bases, leaving 4 bases not matched to a gene. Germline V gives CDR1 SGHVS, CDR2 FQNEAQ. CDR3 size: 16 residues. The CDR3 bases are TGTGCCAGCAGCTTAGCGAGACAGGGGATCACAGATACGCAGTATTTT. It yields the protein CASSLARQGITDTQYF.

In its sample, this clone was seen once. The gene calls are TRBV9 and TRBJ2-2, with D possibly being TRBD1 (5 bases). The CDR3 has 17 residues. Deletions cut 0 bases from V and 0 bases from J, with 12 bases between. Germline V lookup: CDR1 SGDLS, CDR2 YYNGEE. In DNA, the CDR3 is TGTGCCAGCAGCGTAGGACCCGACAGCGCGAACACCGGGGAGCTGTTTTTT. This encodes CASSVGPDSANTGELFF.

This clone was recorded only once. This chain connects TRBV6-5 to TRBJ1-5; D gene unclear. CDR1 and CDR2 from the germline V gene are MNHEY and SVGAGI. The ends were cut back, 4 bases at V and 5 bases at J, with 9 bases in the middle. The CDR3 length is 13 residues. The CDR3, as DNA: TGTGCCAGCAGTTTTCAGGAAGATCAGCCCCAGCATTTT. This codes for CASSFQEDQPQHF.

This clone occurred a few times. V gene TRBV6-5 combines with J gene TRBJ1-5, with 7 bases lining up with TRBD1. With 6 bases clipped from V and 4 bases from J, the junction kept 9 bases outside the gene matches. CDR1 MNHEY and CDR2 SVGAGI come from the germline V gene. This CDR3 contains 15 residues. The CDR3 nucleotides are TGTGCCAGCAGGCCGACAGGGCGGGGGAATCAGCCCCAGCATTTT. Translating it yields CASRPTGRGNQPQHF.

The rearrangement joins TRBV5-8 to TRBJ1-1; D may be TRBD1 (6 bases). The V and J ends lost 0 bases and 0 bases respectively, with 9 bases between them. This CDR3 spans 15 amino acids. Germline V CDR1 and CDR2: SGHTS, YDEGEE. This chain's CDR3 is CASSLVPGVNTEAFF. The CDR3 coding sequence is TGTGCCAGCAGCTTGGTTCCAGGGGTGAACACTGAAGCTTTCTTT.

CDR3 bases: TGTGCCAGCACCGCCCTAGGCACGCTCACTAGCACAGATACGCAGTATTTT. It yields the protein CASTALGTLTSTDTQYF. This rearrangement joins TRBV27 to TRBJ2-3, with D uncertain. Germline V CDR1 and CDR2: MNHEY, SMNVEV (reference sequence). The CDR3 is 17 residues long. Trimming cost V 7 bases and J 0 bases, with 20 bases left between them.